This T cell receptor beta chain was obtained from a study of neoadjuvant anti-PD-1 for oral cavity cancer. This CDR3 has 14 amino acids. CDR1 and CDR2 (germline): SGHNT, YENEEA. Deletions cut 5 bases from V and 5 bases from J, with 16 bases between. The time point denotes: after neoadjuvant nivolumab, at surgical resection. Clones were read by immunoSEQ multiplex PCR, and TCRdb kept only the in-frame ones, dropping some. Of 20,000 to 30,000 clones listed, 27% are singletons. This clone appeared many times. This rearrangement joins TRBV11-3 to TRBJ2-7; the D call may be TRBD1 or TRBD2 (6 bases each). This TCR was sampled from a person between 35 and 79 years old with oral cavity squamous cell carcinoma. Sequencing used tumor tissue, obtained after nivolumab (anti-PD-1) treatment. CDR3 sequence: CASSPHRGVNEQYF. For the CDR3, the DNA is TGTGCCAGCAGCCCCCATAGGGGGGTAAACGAGCAGTACTTC.